The 22 T cell receptor beta chains below were found in one sample sequenced in a study of Ad26.COV2.S vaccination and SARS-CoV-2 variants (dated by TCRdb to the early 2020s). The library was built by means of the immunoSEQ multiplex PCR assay. This immuneACCESS table, as held by TCRdb, lists in-frame sequences with V and J called but not all clones. Of the missing ones, under half trace to an unresolved V gene in checked studies; the others have no known cause. For this sample there are fewer than 600,000 clones; about nine tenths appear just once. 1.7% of the sample lies in the top ten. The treatment or condition label for this specimen denotes: about 20 received Ad26.COV2.S at low or high dose, single or two shots; 5 received placebo; per-sample allocation not given. Repertoires of vaccine and placebo recipients were sequenced from samples taken on day 63 after the first injection. The sample in question was peripheral blood, obtained in a trial of Ad26.COV2.S vaccine versus placebo. The receptors were gathered from a person aged 18-60 years who received the Ad26.COV2.S COVID-19 vaccine or a placebo.

The CDR3 loop is CASSSTGFTGNTIYF. Written as DNA, the CDR3 is TGTGCCAGCAGCTCCACAGGGTTTACTGGAAACACCATATATTTT. The chain combines TRBV6-2 or TRBV6-3 with TRBJ1-3; TRBD1 might be the D (6 bases). Between the trimmed V and J ends, which lost 6 bases and 2 bases, there was a span of 14 bases. Germline V CDR1 and CDR2: MNHEY, SVGEGT. The CDR3 has 15 residues.

The rearrangement uses TRBV28 and TRBJ1-2; 8 positions agree with TRBD1. J gave up 7 bases and V 6 bases, and 7 bases lay outside the gene matches. The CDR3 extends over 13 amino acids. The germline gives CDR1 MDHEN, CDR2 SYDVKM. In nucleotides, the CDR3 is TGTGCCAGCAGCTTTTCCGGGACAGGTGGCTACACCTTC. Translated, it gives CASSFSGTGGYTF.

Here the CDR3 reads CASSRQKGQGTKGDYGYTF. CDR3 in DNA: TGCGCCAGCAGTCGCCAAAAAGGCCAGGGCACCAAGGGAGACTATGGCTACACCTTC. This chain connects TRBV23-1 to TRBJ1-2; perhaps TRBD1 as D (5 bases). TRBV23-1 is an open reading frame whose function is uncertain. CDR3 length equals 19 residues. Trimming left V 4 bases short and J 3 bases short, with 27 bases between.

The J gene is TRBJ1-2, the V gene TRBV6-5, with a tentative D call TRBD1 (6 bases). The V gene's germline CDR1 is MNHEY and CDR2 SVGAGI. The CDR3 contains 15 residues. V lost 7 bases and J lost 0, with 15 bases in between. The CDR3 region is CASTYSGTTNYGYTF. CDR3 bases: TGTGCCAGCACCTACTCTGGGACAACTAACTATGGCTACACCTTC.

The V call is TRBV7-2, the J call TRBJ2-7, with D possibly matching TRBD1 (6 bases). V was clipped by 1 base and J by 3 bases, with 13 bases between them. The germline V gene encodes CDR1 SGHTA and CDR2 FQGNSA. CDR3 length: 15 amino acids. The DNA of the CDR3 is TGTGCCAGCAGCTTAGATGCCAGGGGAATCTACGAGCAGTACTTC. This codes for CASSLDARGIYEQYF.

The J gene is TRBJ2-7, the V gene TRBV29-1, with D possibly being TRBD1 or TRBD2 (6 bases each). This CDR3 region has 14 residues. The germline V gene has CDR1 SQVTM and CDR2 ANQGSEA. The V and J ends lost 6 bases and 3 bases respectively, with 18 bases between them. The CDR3 DNA follows: TGCAGCGTGCTCGGGGGCGGAGGGGGCTACGAGCAGTACTTC. Its translation: CSVLGGGGGYEQYF.

The chain uses TRBV28 and TRBJ1-2; possible D gene TRBD1, 5 bases. CDR1 is MDHEN, CDR2 SYDVKM, per germline. CDR3 size: 14 residues. V was pared by 5 bases and J by 5 bases, with 15 bases between. The DNA of the CDR3 is TGTGCCAGCAGTAGCCGGGGCGACCATTATGGCTACACCTTC. Its translation is CASSSRGDHYGYTF.

CDR3 loop: CASSLGYGSEAFF. CDR3 in DNA: TGTGCCAGCAGTTTGGGGTACGGGTCTGAAGCTTTCTTT. The chain is built from TRBV27 and TRBJ1-1; no firm D call. The CDR3 runs to 13 residues. CDR1 MNHEY and CDR2 SMNVEV come from the germline V gene (reference sequence). Trimming removed 3 bases from V and 6 bases from J, with 11 bases in between.

This clone was recorded only once. V gene TRBV3-1 (or the pseudogene TRBV3-2) combines with J gene TRBJ2-5; no definite D call. The ends were cut back, 0 bases at V and 7 bases at J, with 6 bases in the middle. The germline CDR1 and CDR2 sequences are LGHDT and YNNKEL (reference sequence). This CDR3 region has 12 residues. CDR3 region: CASSQEQRTQYF. Here the CDR3 DNA reads TGTGCCAGCAGCCAAGAACAGAGGACCCAGTACTTC.

The J gene is TRBJ2-5, the V gene TRBV20-1; D not resolved. The ends were cut back, 3 bases at V and 4 bases at J, with 6 bases in the middle. There are 11 residues in the CDR3. CDR1 and CDR2 from the germline V gene are DFQATT and SNEGSKA (reference sequence). CDR3 loop: CSARPRETQYF. In DNA, the CDR3 is TGCAGTGCTAGGCCTCGAGAGACCCAGTACTTC.

CDR3 region: CASSRPDRGVSEAFF. CDR3 coding DNA: TGTGCCAGCAGCCGACCGGACAGGGGGGTCTCTGAAGCTTTCTTT. This sequence joins TRBV7-9 and TRBJ1-1, with 10 bases lining up with TRBD1. The CDR3 loop spans 15 amino acids. Germline V gene data show CDR1 as SEHNR and CDR2 as FQNEAQ (reference sequence). Losses at the gene ends were 5 bases for V and 6 bases for J; bases not matched to a gene: 9.

This chain links TRBV2 with TRBJ2-3, with D possibly called TRBD1 or TRBD2 (5 bases each). V shed 7 bases and J shed 1 base, with 12 bases lying between them. The germline V gene encodes CDR1 SNHLY and CDR2 FYNNEI. The CDR3 is made up of 14 amino acids. CDR3 in DNA: TGTGCCAGCATCGTGAGGGGCGGCACAGATACGCAGTATTTT. It codes for CASIVRGGTDTQYF.

This clone has a handful of counts. This chain connects TRBV6-1 to TRBJ2-7, with TRBD2 identical over 9 bases. Germline V gene data show CDR1 as MNHNS and CDR2 as SASEGT. CDR3 length equals 15 residues. Trimming removed 3 bases from V and 2 bases from J; junction bases left unmatched: 5. CDR3 sequence reads: CASSEKTSGPYEQYF. In nucleotides, the CDR3 is TGTGCCAGCAGTGAGAAGACTAGCGGCCCCTACGAGCAGTACTTC.

This chain links TRBV9 with TRBJ1-6, with TRBD1 identical over 7 bases. The germline V gene encodes CDR1 SGDLS and CDR2 YYNGEE. V lost 1 base to trimming and J lost 0 bases; unmatched junction nucleotides: 7. The CDR3 is 18 residues long. In DNA form, the CDR3 reads TGTGCCAGCAGCGTAACTTTCAGGGGGAGCTCCTATAATTCACCCCTCCACTTT. It codes for CASSVTFRGSSYNSPLHF.

This clone was seen a handful of times. V and J are TRBV5-1 and TRBJ2-2; D might be TRBD1 (6 bases). Trimming pared 3 bases from V and 4 bases from J, leaving 10 bases between. Germline V gene lookup returns CDR1 SGHRS and CDR2 YFSETQ. The CDR3 covers 14 residues. As DNA, the CDR3 is TGCGCCAGCAGCTCCACAGGGTCCACCGGGGAGCTGTTTTTT. Its protein product is CASSSTGSTGELFF. The variable domain in full, completed from reference TRBV5-1 and TRBJ2-2, reads KAGVTQTPRYLIKTRGQQVTLSCSPISGHRSVSWYQQTPGQGLQFLFEYFSETQRNKGNFPGRFSGRQFSNSRSEMNVSTLELGDSALYLCASSSTGSTGELFFGEGSRLTVL.

The chain has TRBV25-1 and TRBJ2-5; unclear D gene. This CDR3 comprises 13 residues. Germline V gene data show CDR1 as MGHDK and CDR2 as SYGVNS. With 3 bases removed from V and 6 bases from J, the gap between germline ends came to 11 bases. CDR3 in DNA: TGTGCCAGCAGTGATATTAGGGATCAGACCCAGTACTTC. Its translation: CASSDIRDQTQYF.

With respect to this clone: The sample has other DNA sequences that encode this CDR3 too. The chain carries TRBV7-9 and TRBJ2-7; D is ambiguous. Trimming removed 0 bases at V and 1 base at J, with 4 bases between. The V gene's germline CDR1 is SEHNR and CDR2 FQNEAQ (reference sequence). The CDR3 sequence is 13 residues long. DNA for the CDR3: TGTGCCAGCAGCTTAGCGGGATCCTACGAGCAGTACTTC. Translated: CASSLAGSYEQYF.

The chain is built from TRBV11-2 and TRBJ2-1; no definite D call. Germline V gene lookup returns CDR1 SGHAT and CDR2 FQNNGV. The CDR3 totals 14 residues. The germline V and J ends were trimmed by 4 bases and 5 bases, with 12 bases remaining between them. In DNA form, the CDR3 reads TGTGCCAGCAGCTCCCCCCGCGGAAACAATGAGCAGTTCTTC. It specifies CASSSPRGNNEQFF.

The V and J genes are TRBV18 and TRBJ2-1; TRBD1 matches 7 bases. Germline CDR1 is KGHSH and CDR2 is LQKENI. Trimming took 4 bases from V and 4 from J; bases not matched to a gene: 7. The CDR3 loop spans 15 amino acids. The CDR3 is CASSLRDSIYNEQFF. CDR3 nucleotide sequence: TGTGCCAGCTCACTCCGGGACAGTATTTACAATGAGCAGTTCTTC. Complete variable domain (other parts from reference TRBV18 and TRBJ2-1): NAGVMQNPRHLVRRRGQEARLRCSPMKGHSHVYWYRQLPEEGLKFMVYLQKENIIDESGMPKERFSAEFPKEGPSILRIQQVVRGDSAAYFCASSLRDSIYNEQFFGPGTRLTVL.

The chain joins TRBV28 to TRBJ1-3, with D tentatively TRBD1 (5 bases). The CDR3 runs 19 residues. CDR1 and CDR2 (germline): MDHEN, SYDVKM. V lost 6 bases and J 0 bases, leaving 24 bases between the germline ends. The CDR3: CASSSPATGRASSGNTIYF. In DNA, the CDR3 is TGTGCCAGCAGCTCTCCTGCTACGGGACGGGCGAGCTCTGGAAACACCATATATTTT.

V is TRBV19 and J is TRBJ2-5; 7 bases align to TRBD2. J gave up 4 bases and V 5 bases, and 4 bases lay outside the gene matches. In germline, CDR1 is LNHDA, CDR2 SQIVND (reference sequence). The CDR3 loop spans 13 amino acids. Here the CDR3 DNA reads TGTGCCAGTAGTTTAGCGGGTCTAGAGACCCAGTACTTC. Protein: CASSLAGLETQYF.

J is TRBJ2-2 and V is TRBV7-3, with D unresolved. The CDR3 loop spans 15 amino acids. With 6 bases removed from V and 3 bases from J, the gap between germline ends came to 14 bases. Looked up from germline, CDR1 is SGHTA and CDR2 is FQGTGA. CDR3 protein: CASRLSTWDTGELFF. CDR3 in DNA: TGTGCCAGCAGACTGTCGACGTGGGACACCGGGGAGCTGTTTTTT. The variable domain in full, with the rest retrieved from reference TRBV7-3 and TRBJ2-2, is GAGVSQTPSNKVTEKGKYVELRCDPISGHTALYWYRQSLGQGPEFLIYFQGTGAADDSGLPNDRFFAVRPEGSVSTLKIQRTERGDSAVYLCASRLSTWDTGELFFGEGSRLTVL.